This entry is about one T cell receptor (beta chain). Across about two dozen US areas, participants ranged in age from roughly 18 to 95 years. V shed 5 bases and J 4 bases; nucleotides not matched to a gene: 4. The CDR3 sequence is 13 residues long. This entry is derived from a study of blood T cell repertoires in COVID-19. Study-level information: Acute and convalescent COVID-19 samples came from the United States, Italy and Spain. Sources were T cells, B-cell-depleted T cells, or PBMCs; the material itself was cDNA or gDNA.

The data were produced by immunoSEQ multiplex PCR, yet TCRdb's version contains in-frame clones alone and is incomplete. The sample carries 120,000 to 150,000 clones, 75% to 90% recorded once. The clonotype originates from a man aged 50 to 59 in a cohort exposed to, infected with or recovered from COVID-19 (not recorded which). The V call is TRBV12-3 or TRBV12-4, the J call TRBJ1-2; 7 bases are shared with TRBD1. Sequenced: PBMCs or T cells enriched from blood (not recorded which). The CDR3 DNA follows: TGTGCCAGCAGTAGGGGACAGTTCTATGGCTACACCTTC. Translating it yields CASSRGQFYGYTF.